Listed here are 14 T cell receptor beta chains from one sample, sequenced in a study of regulatory T cells in long-lasting Graves disease. Through Arm-PCR of CDR3 regions and iRepertoire HTBI primers, TCR beta libraries were built. TCRdb called the multiplex PCR reads again in MiXCR, with one record for every CDR3 protein. The profile shows over 350,000 distinct CDR3 sequences, 14% of them singletons. Time point noted: newly diagnosed GD, antithyroid drugs for less than 3 months. Extracted PBMC RNA gave rise to the TCR library. This sample was also put to use in a study of T cells in Graves' hyperthyroidism and ophthalmopathy.

The sequencing here drew on peripheral blood mononuclear cells (PBMCs), taken at new diagnosis, from a patient treated with antithyroid drugs. The receptors stem from a woman in her 50s with Graves disease.

This clonotype was recorded a few times. The chain recombines TRBV6-1 with TRBJ2-7; the D gene is possibly TRBD2 (5 bases). V dropped 8 bases and J dropped 4 bases, with 9 bases sitting between them. The length of the CDR3 is 11 residues. The germline V gene encodes CDR1 MNHNS and CDR2 SASEGT. The CDR3 DNA reads TGTGCCAGCCGGGGAAGATACGAGCAGTACTTC. Its translation: CASRGRYEQYF.

The rearrangement uses TRBV18 and TRBJ2-2; no firm D call. This CDR3 is built from 14 residues. CDR1 and CDR2 (germline): KGHSH, LQKENI. V shed 2 bases and J shed 3 bases, with 7 bases lying between them. The chain's CDR3 is CASSPEVDTGELFF. The DNA of the CDR3 is TGTGCCAGCTCACCAGAGGTCGACACCGGGGAGCTGTTTTTT.

About this clonotype: A junction boundary mismatches the germline segment, possibly from a read error. The chain recombines TRBV6-2 or TRBV6-3 with TRBJ2-2, with D tentatively TRBD2 (6 bases). The CDR3 runs to 14 residues. From germline, CDR1 is MNHEY and CDR2 SVGEGT. The CDR3, as DNA: TGTGCCAGTCGGGGACTTCCGAACACCGGGGAGCTGGTTTTT. This encodes CASRGLPNTGELVF.

This clonotype has ten or more counts. The chain uses TRBV27 and TRBJ1-4, with 7 bases fitting TRBD1. This CDR3 has 16 residues. V lost 1 base to trimming and J lost 9 bases; unmatched junction nucleotides: 11. CDR1 is MNHEY and CDR2 is SMNVEV in the germline V gene (reference sequence). CDR3: CASSLWGLGQAKKLFF. For the CDR3, the DNA is TGTGCCAGCAGTTTATGGGGTCTTGGACAGGCAAAAAAACTGTTTTTT.

This clonotype was counted only a few times. V usage is TRBV29-1 and J usage is TRBJ2-4; maybe TRBD2 (5 bases). V dropped 4 bases and J dropped 3 bases, with 16 bases sitting between them. The CDR3 sequence is 15 residues long. Germline CDR1 SQVTM, CDR2 ANQGSEA. The CDR3 loop is CSVVGLGVGKNIQYF. DNA of the CDR3: TGCAGCGTTGTCGGGTTGGGAGTGGGCAAAAACATTCAGTACTTC.

The table lists this clonotype with a few counts. This sequence joins TRBV7-6 and TRBJ1-4, with a possible D match to TRBD1 (5 bases). Germline V gene sequence: CDR1 SGHVS, CDR2 FNYEAQ. V lost 3 bases and J 14 bases, leaving 19 bases between the germline ends. The CDR3 is made up of 14 amino acids. The CDR3 loop reads CASSFDSNTGWLFF. DNA for the CDR3: TGTGCCAGCAGCTTTGACAGCAACACCGGGTGGCTGTTTTTT.

The chain employs TRBV19 and TRBJ1-5, with D tentatively TRBD1 (5 bases). This CDR3 has 18 amino acids. Trimming pared 3 bases from V and 1 base from J, leaving 19 bases between. Germline lookup yields CDR1 LNHDA and CDR2 SQIVND (reference sequence). This CDR3 reads CASSIITARRDSNQPQHF. The CDR3 nucleotides are TGTGCCAGTAGTATCATTACAGCTCGGCGGGACAGCAATCAGCCCCAGCATTTT.

The genes are TRBV13 and TRBJ2-7; 11 nucleotides match TRBD2. V gave up 4 bases and J gave up 2 bases; unmatched junction bases: 10. The CDR3 is made up of 17 amino acids. Germline lookup yields CDR1 PRHDT and CDR2 FYEKMQ (reference sequence). CDR3 DNA sequence: TGTGCCAGCAGCTGGTATCTCGGGACTAGCGGAGCCTACGAGCAGTACTTC. Translating gives CASSWYLGTSGAYEQYF.

This clonotype appeared a few times. The chain has TRBV12-3 or TRBV12-4 and TRBJ2-5; 8 nucleotides align to TRBD2. Trimming cost V 6 bases and J 4 bases; bases outside gene matches: 13. The CDR3 has 16 amino acids. DNA for the CDR3: TGTGCCAGCAGCCAATCCTGGGGCGGGGGGTCAGAGACCCAGTACTTC. This sequence encodes CASSQSWGGGSETQYF.

This clonotype was recorded a few times. The gene calls are TRBV7-9 and TRBJ2-1; the match to TRBD2 covers 12 bases. Germline assignment: CDR1 SEHNR and CDR2 FQNEAQ (reference sequence). J gave up 0 bases and V 3 bases, and 18 bases lay outside the gene matches. This CDR3 is built from 22 residues. The CDR3 sequence is CASSFPTGLAGSGGISYNEQFF. The CDR3 bases are TGTGCCAGCAGCTTTCCGACCGGACTAGCGGGAAGTGGTGGTATCTCCTACAATGAGCAGTTCTTC. The whole variable domain, filled in from reference TRBV7-9 and TRBJ2-1, reads DTGVSQNPRHKITKRGQNVTFRCDPISEHNRLYWYRQTLGQGPEFLTYFQNEAQLEKSRLLSDRFSAERPKGSFSTLEIQRTEQGDSAMYLCASSFPTGLAGSGGISYNEQFFGPGTRLTVL.

V and J are TRBV19 and TRBJ2-7; 9 bases line up with TRBD2. Per germline, CDR1 LNHDA and CDR2 SQIVND (reference sequence). The CDR3 length is 15 residues. V shed 2 bases, J shed 3 bases, and the junction held 5 bases outside the gene matches. This CDR3 is CASSILAGEIYEQYF. DNA for the CDR3: TGTGCCAGTAGTATATTAGCGGGAGAAATCTACGAGCAGTACTTC.

This clonotype was counted at least ten times. This sequence joins TRBV29-1 and TRBJ2-7; the D gene is possibly TRBD1 (7 bases). Trimming cost V 6 bases and J 2 bases, with 14 bases left between them. Germline lookup yields CDR1 SQVTM and CDR2 ANQGSEA. The CDR3 consists of 13 residues. The CDR3 spells CSVGGTATYEQYF. The CDR3 DNA reads as TGCAGCGTCGGAGGGACAGCTACCTACGAGCAGTACTTC.

This clonotype was seen repeatedly, ten times or more. The chain recombines TRBV6-1 with TRBJ1-1; unclear D gene. The V end lost 8 bases, the J end lost 4 bases, and 11 bases lay between the germline ends. Germline CDR1 MNHNS, CDR2 SASEGT. CDR3 length: 12 amino acids. The CDR3 nucleotides are TGTGCCAGCGGTGGAGGGAGCACTGAAGCTTTCTTT. It codes for CASGGGSTEAFF.

In this sample, this clonotype turned up a few times. The V call is TRBV30, the J call TRBJ2-2, with 8 bases that match TRBD2. The CDR3 consists of 15 residues. Germline V gene data show CDR1 as GTSNPN and CDR2 as SVGIG (reference sequence). V shed 3 bases and J 7 bases; nucleotides not matched to a gene: 10. The CDR3 region has the DNA TGTGCCTGGAGAGAAACCGGGAGGGCCGACGGGGAGCTGTTTTTT. Translation: CAWRETGRADGELFF.